A single sample gave rise to the 25 T cell receptor beta chains below, sequenced in a study of T-cell reconstitution after alpha-beta-depleted transplantation in children. Unique molecular identifiers were incorporated when the TCRbeta library was constructed. TCRdb called the PCR reads again in MiXCR, with one record for every CDR3 protein. In the table there are about 460,000 distinct CDR3 sequences, around 13% of which are singletons. The sequences come from PBMCs from the stem cell graft donor, collected from the stem cell graft. The receptors derive from a human donor who donated a stem cell graft to a child with combined immunodeficiency.

The J gene is TRBJ2-1, the V gene TRBV30; 12 nucleotides agree with TRBD2. The CDR3 covers 15 residues. Germline V gives CDR1 GTSNPN, CDR2 SVGIG (reference sequence). V trimming: 2 bases; J trimming: 4 bases; junction bases outside the gene matches: 3. The CDR3 sequence is CAWSRLAGAYNEQFF. Written as DNA, the CDR3 is TGTGCCTGGAGTAGACTAGCGGGGGCTTACAATGAGCAGTTCTTC.

The chain couples TRBV5-6 to TRBJ2-5; perhaps TRBD2 as D (6 bases). In germline, CDR1 is SGHDT, CDR2 YYEEEE. The CDR3 loop spans 18 amino acids. V was shortened by 4 bases and J by 0 bases, with 22 bases between the two germline ends. In DNA, the CDR3 is TGTGCCAGCAGCGTGGACGGAGGACTACCTAGCTACCAAGAGACCCAGTACTTC. This codes for CASSVDGGLPSYQETQYF.

This clonotype showed up many times. This chain links TRBV7-8 with TRBJ2-1; D might be TRBD2 (5 bases). The V gene's germline CDR1 is SGHVS and CDR2 FQNEAQ. Trimming took 4 bases from V and 4 from J, leaving 11 bases between them. The CDR3 runs 14 residues. CDR3 region: CASSSLGDYNEQFF. The CDR3 DNA reads TGTGCCAGCAGCTCACTCGGGGATTACAATGAGCAGTTCTTC.

J is TRBJ2-3 and V is TRBV6-5; D remains unclear. CDR3 length: 14 residues. With 2 bases removed from V and 1 base from J, the gap between germline ends came to 7 bases. Per the germline V gene, CDR1 is MNHEY and CDR2 is SVGAGI. CDR3 sequence reads: CASSYSWGTDTQYF. CDR3 nucleotides: TGTGCCAGCAGTTACAGCTGGGGCACAGATACGCAGTATTTT.

In this sample, this clonotype turned up once. V usage is TRBV9 and J usage is TRBJ2-3, with 8 bases identical to TRBD1. Germline loops: CDR1 SGDLS, CDR2 YYNGEE. The V segment lost 0 bases and the J segment 1 base; nucleotides outside the gene matches: 4. The CDR3 totals 16 residues. CDR3 loop: CASSVAVRGRTDTQYF. CDR3 in DNA: TGTGCCAGCAGCGTAGCGGTCAGGGGGCGCACAGATACGCAGTATTTT.

The genes are TRBV9 and TRBJ1-5; 8 bases line up with TRBD1. Germline V gives CDR1 SGDLS, CDR2 YYNGEE. V lost 0 bases to trimming and J lost 10 bases; unmatched junction nucleotides: 12. The CDR3 totals 16 residues. CDR3 DNA sequence: TGTGCCAGCAGCGTAGTCGGAACCAGGGGGCAAGGACCCCAGCATTTT. It translates to CASSVVGTRGQGPQHF.

This clonotype was seen a handful of times. This chain connects TRBV7-9 to TRBJ1-5; 7 nucleotides align to TRBD1. Germline V lookup: CDR1 SEHNR, CDR2 FQNEAQ (reference sequence). The V segment lost 4 bases and the J segment 4 bases; nucleotides outside the gene matches: 10. The CDR3 covers 16 residues. CDR3 in DNA: TGTGCCAGCAGCTACGTAACAGGGGCGAGAAATCAGCCCCAGCATTTT. It codes for CASSYVTGARNQPQHF.

This clonotype was seen a handful of times. The rearrangement links TRBV9 to TRBJ1-2; no definite D call. The CDR3 runs to 15 residues. Germline V CDR1 and CDR2: SGDLS, YYNGEE. Trimming took 0 bases from V and 2 from J, leaving 11 bases between them. The CDR3 DNA is TGTGCCAGCAGCGTAGAGGGAGTCAGGAACTATGGCTACACCTTC. Its translation: CASSVEGVRNYGYTF.

In this sample, this clonotype turned up many times. CDR3 nucleotide sequence: TGTGCCAGCAGGGCTACATCACCTGCAAATGAGCAGTTCTTC. Translating gives CASRATSPANEQFF. The chain links TRBV6-2 or TRBV6-3 to TRBJ2-1, with unresolved D. This CDR3 comprises 14 residues. CDR1 is MNHEY, CDR2 SVGEGT, per germline. Trimming removed 6 bases at V and 7 bases at J, with 16 bases between.

The J gene is TRBJ1-1, the V gene TRBV7-9, with a possible D match to TRBD1 (5 bases). Trimming removed 6 bases at V and 0 bases at J, with 14 bases between. This CDR3 has 15 amino acids. Germline V gives CDR1 SEHNR, CDR2 FQNEAQ (reference sequence). CDR3 in DNA: TGTGCCAGCAGTCACTCACAGGTTTTGAACACTGAAGCTTTCTTT. It codes for CASSHSQVLNTEAFF.

This sequence joins TRBV5-5 and TRBJ2-7; 7 nucleotides match TRBD2. The length of the CDR3 is 14 residues. V lost 5 bases, J lost 0 bases, and 5 bases stayed unmatched. CDR1 and CDR2 (germline): SGHKS, YYEKEE (reference sequence). The CDR3 loop reads CASSSRDYSYEQYF. The DNA for the CDR3 is TGTGCCAGCAGTTCCCGGGACTACTCCTACGAGCAGTACTTC.

This clonotype was seen only a few times. The gene calls are TRBV12-3 or TRBV12-4 and TRBJ1-2; 9 nucleotides align to TRBD1. The CDR3 is made up of 12 amino acids. V shed 6 bases and J 7 bases; nucleotides not matched to a gene: 3. The CDR3 loop reads CASSWTGVGYTF. In DNA, the CDR3 is TGTGCCAGCAGCTGGACAGGGGTTGGCTACACCTTC.

As for this clonotype: The junction does not match germline at one end; this may be a read error. The CDR3 here is CAWSVSGLAGETRF. Written as DNA, the CDR3 is TGTGCCTGGAGTGTCTCGGGACTAGCGGGGGAGACTCGGTTC. V usage is TRBV30 and J usage is TRBJ2-7; TRBD2 aligns across 14 bases. The CDR3 loop spans 14 amino acids. Germline values: CDR1 GTSNPN, CDR2 SVGIG (reference sequence).

This clonotype has just a few counts. The chain combines TRBV20-1 with TRBJ2-7; no clear D gene. The germline V gene has CDR1 DFQATT and CDR2 SNEGSKA (reference sequence). V was clipped by 6 bases and J by 0 bases, with 12 bases between them. The length of the CDR3 is 13 residues. The CDR3 DNA sequence: TGCAGTGCATCGGTTCCGAGCTCCTACGAGCAGTACTTC. It encodes CSASVPSSYEQYF.

At least ten counts were recorded for this clonotype. The chain joins TRBV4-3 to TRBJ2-1; 8 bases are a match to TRBD2. J lost 6 bases, V lost 3 bases, and 7 bases had no gene match. Germline loops: CDR1 LGHNA, CDR2 YSLEER. This CDR3 spans 15 amino acids. CDR3 residues: CASSHVSGMGNEQFF. The CDR3 DNA reads TGCGCCAGCAGCCACGTTAGCGGGATGGGCAATGAGCAGTTCTTC.

The chain combines TRBV15 with TRBJ2-6; D remains ambiguous. CDR1 is LNHNV, CDR2 YYDKDF, per germline (reference sequence). V was shortened by 2 bases and J by 1 base, with 9 bases between the two germline ends. The CDR3 covers 16 residues. CDR3 in DNA: TGTGCCACCAGCAGATCCGCCTCTTCTGGGGCCAACGTCCTGACTTTC. It yields the protein CATSRSASSGANVLTF.

As for this clonotype: Possible read error: a much larger clone is one base away. The chain is built from TRBV5-1 and TRBJ1-5; a possible D gene is TRBD1 (6 bases). CDR1 SGHRS and CDR2 YFSETQ come from the germline V gene. The CDR3 is 14 amino acids. In nucleotides, the CDR3 is TGCGCCAGCGGCTTGGCAGGGGATAATCAGCCCCAGCATTTT. Its protein product is CASGLAGDNQPQHF.

This clonotype came up once. One junction end disagrees with the germline gene, perhaps due to a read error. The chain couples TRBV5-8 to TRBJ2-2, with TRBD2 as a possible D gene (5 bases). The length of the CDR3 is 17 residues. Germline values: CDR1 SGHTS, CDR2 YDEGEE. The CDR3 coding sequence is TGTGCGTGCAGCCTGCCGCGCTGTGCGGCGGGCACCGGGGTGCTGTTTTTT. This codes for CACSLPRCAAGTGVLFF.

This clonotype was seen a handful of times. The V and J genes are TRBV7-2 and TRBJ1-1; D unresolved. Trimming pared 3 bases from V and 0 bases from J, leaving 8 bases between. Germline V lookup: CDR1 SGHTA, CDR2 FQGNSA. The length of the CDR3 is 14 residues. This CDR3 is CASSFLGLNTEAFF. The DNA for the CDR3 is TGTGCCAGCAGCTTCTTGGGGTTGAACACTGAAGCTTTCTTT.

This clonotype was observed a few times. The chain joins TRBV7-8 to TRBJ2-1; D may match TRBD1 or TRBD2 (5 bases each). This CDR3 has 13 residues. Germline lookup yields CDR1 SGHVS and CDR2 FQNEAQ. V lost 1 base to trimming and J lost 8 bases, with 9 bases between them. This chain's CDR3 is CASSLGGIHEQFF. For the CDR3, the DNA is TGTGCCAGCAGCTTAGGGGGGATCCATGAGCAGTTCTTC.

This chain uses TRBV30 with TRBJ1-5; 8 nucleotides agree with TRBD1. The germline CDR1 and CDR2 sequences are GTSNPN and SVGIG (reference sequence). The CDR3 is 14 amino acids. The trim removed 2 bases at V and 4 bases at J, leaving 4 bases unmatched. For the CDR3, the DNA is TGTGCCTGGAGTCGGGACAGGCGGAATCAGCCCCAGCATTTT. As protein: CAWSRDRRNQPQHF.

The chain links TRBV27 to TRBJ2-7; a possible D gene is TRBD2 (6 bases). The V and J ends lost 7 bases and 1 base respectively, with 14 bases between them. In germline, CDR1 is MNHEY, CDR2 SMNVEV (reference sequence). This CDR3 comprises 14 residues. This chain's CDR3 is CASKPGTESYEQYF. For the CDR3, the DNA is TGTGCCAGCAAACCCGGGACTGAGTCCTACGAGCAGTACTTC.

This clonotype was picked up many times. The V call is TRBV5-1, the J call TRBJ2-1, with 8 bases that match TRBD2. The germline gives CDR1 SGHRS, CDR2 YFSETQ. The CDR3 consists of 16 residues. Germline trimming cut 3 bases from V and 1 base from J; bases unmatched to any gene: 6. The CDR3 loop reads CASSWAGTSSYNEQFF. For the CDR3, the DNA is TGCGCCAGCAGCTGGGCCGGGACTAGTTCCTACAATGAGCAGTTCTTC.

This clonotype was observed a handful of times. The chain combines TRBV4-3 with TRBJ2-7; TRBD2 agrees at 11 bases. Looked up from germline, CDR1 is LGHNA and CDR2 is YSLEER. Trimming cost V 1 base and J 6 bases; bases outside gene matches: 5. This CDR3 has 15 residues. This CDR3 is CASSQAPGLAVEQYF. CDR3 in DNA: TGCGCCAGCAGCCAAGCCCCGGGACTAGCGGTCGAGCAGTACTTC.

The chain is built from TRBV5-1 and TRBJ2-1, with D tentatively TRBD2 (5 bases). V was clipped by 3 bases and J by 7 bases, with 17 bases between them. The CDR3 extends over 15 amino acids. Germline V CDR1 and CDR2: SGHRS, YFSETQ. The CDR3 sequence: CASSYDRMDLNEQFF. DNA of the CDR3: TGCGCCAGCAGCTACGACCGGATGGACTTGAATGAGCAGTTCTTC.